These 20 T cell receptor beta chains came from one sample sequenced in a study of blood T cell repertoires in COVID-19. Generated by immunoSEQ multiplex PCR, the TCRdb table keeps only in-frame clones and is missing some. The repertoire holds under 250,000 clones, approximately 84% seen once, with over 2.5% in the top ten. The sequencing sample was made of peripheral blood. The receptors derive from a man aged 50-60 years who had recovered from COVID-19.

J is TRBJ1-2 and V is TRBV7-8; TRBD1 matches at 9 bases. Per the germline V gene, CDR1 is SGHVS and CDR2 is FQNEAQ. J was trimmed by 2 bases and V by 5 bases; bases with no gene match: 6. The CDR3 spans 15 residues. The CDR3 spells CASSAGTGRNYGYTF. Here the CDR3 DNA reads TGTGCCAGCAGCGCCGGGACAGGGAGGAACTATGGCTACACCTTC.

The rearrangement joins TRBV7-2 to TRBJ2-1; possibly TRBD1 for D (5 bases). This CDR3 comprises 17 residues. V dropped 2 bases and J dropped 0 bases, with 14 bases sitting between them. Germline-derived CDR1 and CDR2 are SGHTA and FQGNSA. CDR3 bases: TGTGCCAGCAGCTTAAGGCAGGGATGGAGCTCCTACAATGAGCAGTTCTTC. Amino acid sequence: CASSLRQGWSSYNEQFF.

The chain employs TRBV6-5 and TRBJ2-6; possible D gene TRBD2, 5 bases. The CDR3 is 16 residues long. Germline V gives CDR1 MNHEY, CDR2 SVGAGI. Trimming shortened V by 0 bases and J by 0 bases, and 6 bases separated the two germline ends. CDR3 sequence (DNA): TGTGCCAGCAGTTACTCAGGACTCTCTGGGGCCAACGTCCTGACTTTC. Translating gives CASSYSGLSGANVLTF.

The gene calls are TRBV3-1 (or the pseudogene TRBV3-2) and TRBJ2-5, with TRBD1 identical over 8 bases. Germline values: CDR1 LGHDT, CDR2 YNNKEL (reference sequence). There are 16 residues in the CDR3. J gave up 2 bases and V 1 base, and 6 bases lay outside the gene matches. DNA for the CDR3: TGTGCCAGCAGCCAAGGTCGGGACAGGATACAAGAGACCCAGTACTTC. Translating it yields CASSQGRDRIQETQYF.

CDR3 sequence (DNA): TGTGCCAGCAGTTACGGCAACCTCTATGGCTACACCTTC. This encodes CASSYGNLYGYTF. V usage is TRBV6-6 and J usage is TRBJ1-2, with D unclear. This CDR3 region has 13 residues. V lost 2 bases, J lost 4 bases, and 8 bases lay in between. Germline lookup yields CDR1 MNHNY and CDR2 SVGAGI (reference sequence).

The chain joins TRBV19 to TRBJ2-4; 9 nucleotides align to TRBD1. V lost 7 bases and J lost 6; bases outside the gene matches: 7. CDR3 length: 14 residues. Germline CDR1 is LNHDA and CDR2 is SQIVND (reference sequence). This CDR3 reads CASTRGTGTNIQYF. In DNA form, the CDR3 reads TGTGCCAGTACCAGAGGGACAGGGACAAACATTCAGTACTTC.

This clone has more than one count but fewer than ten. The chain combines TRBV5-1 with TRBJ1-6; no definite D call. From germline, CDR1 is SGHRS and CDR2 YFSETQ. This CDR3 has 17 amino acids. V was clipped by 0 bases and J by 0 bases, with 10 bases between them. This CDR3 is CASSLARGGSYNSPLHF. CDR3 DNA sequence: TGCGCCAGCAGCTTGGCTCGGGGTGGCTCCTATAATTCACCCCTCCACTTT.

Here the CDR3 DNA reads TGTGCCAGCAGCCAAATGGGGAGCGCAGAGACCCAGTACTTC. This gives the protein CASSQMGSAETQYF. The J gene is TRBJ2-5, the V gene TRBV3-1 (or the pseudogene TRBV3-2); possibly TRBD2 for D (5 bases). Deletions cut 2 bases from V and 4 bases from J, with 11 bases between. This CDR3 region has 14 residues. Germline loops: CDR1 LGHDT, CDR2 YNNKEL (reference sequence).

The chain employs TRBV28 and TRBJ2-7; 9 bases map to TRBD1. V was pared by 3 bases and J by 6 bases, with 9 bases of the junction left unmatched. CDR1 is MDHEN, CDR2 SYDVKM, per germline. The CDR3 runs to 15 residues. CDR3 in amino acids: CASSLGGTGLSEQYF. The DNA for the CDR3 is TGTGCCAGCAGTTTGGGGGGGACAGGGTTGTCCGAGCAGTACTTC. Looking up the rest from reference TRBV28 and TRBJ2-7 gives the full variable domain: DVKVTQSSRYLVKRTGEKVFLECVQDMDHENMFWYRQDPGLGLRLIYFSYDVKMKEKGDIPEGYSVSREKKERFSLILESASTNQTSMYLCASSLGGTGLSEQYFGPGTRLTVT.

This rearrangement joins TRBV5-6 to TRBJ2-2, with TRBD1 identical over 10 bases. V dropped 0 bases and J dropped 5; count of bases not matched to a gene: 4. Germline assignment: CDR1 SGHDT and CDR2 YYEEEE. The CDR3 extends over 16 amino acids. The CDR3 loop is CASSLGDRGRTGELFF. CDR3 in DNA: TGTGCCAGCAGCTTGGGGGACAGGGGTAGAACCGGGGAGCTGTTTTTT.

V usage is TRBV6-5 and J usage is TRBJ1-1; D is unresolved. CDR3 length: 13 amino acids. V gave up 5 bases and J gave up 4 bases, with 11 bases separating them. From germline, CDR1 is MNHEY and CDR2 SVGAGI. Here the CDR3 reads CASSPGLSTEAFF. The CDR3 region has the DNA TGTGCCAGCAGTCCAGGCCTGAGCACTGAAGCTTTCTTT.

The V and J genes are TRBV18 and TRBJ2-5; 7 positions agree with TRBD1. Germline CDR1 KGHSH, CDR2 LQKENI. This CDR3 spans 14 amino acids. The J segment lost 5 bases and the V segment lost 2 bases, leaving 5 bases of the junction unmatched. The CDR3 region is CASSPLGGAETQYF. In DNA, the CDR3 is TGTGCCAGCTCACCATTAGGGGGCGCGGAGACCCAGTACTTC.

The chain carries TRBV6-6 and TRBJ2-1; 10 bases line up with TRBD2. The germline V gene has CDR1 MNHNY and CDR2 SVGAGI (reference sequence). The CDR3 has 16 amino acids. V gave up 6 bases and J gave up 8 bases; unmatched junction bases: 13. The CDR3 nucleotides read TGTGCCAGCAGAAGGAGGACTAGCGGACCGGAAGATGAGCAGTTCTTC. The encoded protein is CASRRRTSGPEDEQFF.

The chain uses TRBV5-5 and TRBJ2-2; D possibly corresponds to TRBD1 (6 bases). This CDR3 spans 15 amino acids. Trimming left V 3 bases short and J 3 bases short, with 12 bases between. Looked up from germline, CDR1 is SGHKS and CDR2 is YYEKEE (reference sequence). The DNA of the CDR3 is TGTGCCAGCAGCTCGGACAGACCAGACACCGGGGAGCTGTTTTTT. Its translation: CASSSDRPDTGELFF.

This chain links TRBV5-4 with TRBJ2-2; D unclear. Trimming took off 3 bases at V and 4 bases at J, with 13 bases between the two ends. Looked up from germline, CDR1 is SGHNT and CDR2 is YYREEE (reference sequence). The CDR3 runs to 15 residues. The CDR3 is CASSSGSVGTGELFF. CDR3 nucleotides: TGTGCCAGCAGCTCCGGGTCAGTGGGCACCGGGGAGCTGTTTTTT.

The chain uses TRBV7-2 and TRBJ2-4; TRBD2 might be the D (6 bases). V dropped 5 bases and J dropped 7 bases, with 12 bases sitting between them. CDR1 and CDR2 from the germline V gene are SGHTA and FQGNSA. This CDR3 region has 13 residues. This CDR3 is CASSTDYNNIQYF. CDR3 bases: TGTGCCAGCAGCACGGACTACAACAACATTCAGTACTTC.

This clone was seen just once. The chain recombines TRBV5-1 with TRBJ2-3; TRBD1 might be the D (5 bases). Germline V gives CDR1 SGHRS, CDR2 YFSETQ. There are 13 residues in the CDR3. Trimming cost V 2 bases and J 4 bases, with 8 bases left between them. The CDR3 loop is CASSFRQPDTQYF. Here the CDR3 DNA reads TGCGCCAGCAGCTTTAGACAGCCAGATACGCAGTATTTT.

This clone was found a few times. V and J are TRBV3-1 (or the pseudogene TRBV3-2) and TRBJ2-1, with 11 bases aligning to TRBD2. The junction had 3 bases not matched to a gene; V was cut back by 8 bases and J by 3 bases. CDR1 is LGHDT, CDR2 YNNKEL, per germline (reference sequence). The length of the CDR3 is 14 residues. The CDR3 sequence is CASETSGDYNEQFF. In nucleotides, the CDR3 is TGTGCCAGCGAGACTAGCGGGGACTACAATGAGCAGTTCTTC.

This chain joins TRBV15 and TRBJ2-3; 11 bases map to TRBD2. Per germline, CDR1 LNHNV and CDR2 YYDKDF (reference sequence). This CDR3 region has 19 residues. The V gene end was trimmed by 1 base and the J gene end by 1 base; junction bases not matched to a gene: 10. DNA for the CDR3: TGTGCCACCAGCAGAGGAACTAGCGGGAGAAGAGTCGGCACAGATACGCAGTATTTT. This sequence encodes CATSRGTSGRRVGTDTQYF.

This chain uses TRBV7-9 with TRBJ1-6, with TRBD1 as a possible D gene (6 bases). The germline CDR1 and CDR2 sequences are SEHNR and FQNEAQ (reference sequence). Trimming stripped 5 bases from V and 6 bases from J, with 14 bases between. The length of the CDR3 is 15 residues. The CDR3 sequence: CASSTNRDLNSPLHF. CDR3 nucleotide sequence: TGTGCCAGCAGCACCAACAGGGACCTTAATTCACCCCTCCACTTT.